These T cell receptor beta chains were read from a single sample in a study of shared clonotypes between healthy human individuals. Sequencing used immunoSEQ multiplex PCR; TCRdb keeps in-frame clones, though not all of them. This table has roughly 450,000 clones, about four fifths appearing once. What was sequenced was PBMCs. All receptors come from a woman aged 40 to 55 in good health. Some clones in this sample may be carry-over from other donors' samples. Both conserved end residues are part of each CDR3. A D gene is named only where the DNA matches it firmly. A clone size is listed for some rows: how often the clone was seen (once, few, many), or a class if it is expanded.

NA | TRBJ1-2 | TRBV30 | NA | TGTGCCTGGACCCCCTCTGAGACAGGCTATGGCTACACCTTC | CAWTPSETGYGYTF
NA | TRBJ2-1 | TRBV10-3 | NA | TGTGCCATCAGTGAGTCGAAATATGAGCAGTTCTTC | CAISESKYEQFF
NA | TRBJ1-1 | TRBV2 | NA | TGTACCAGCAGCCCACAGGGAAACACTGAAGCTTTCTTT | CTSSPQGNTEAFF
TRBD1 | TRBJ2-3 | TRBV18 | NA | TGTGCCAGCTCACTTCTCCTGGGACAGACCACAGATACGCAGTATTTT | CASSLLLGQTTDTQYF
NA | TRBJ2-7 | TRBV7-8 | NA | TGTGCCAGCAGCTCTAACATCCACGAGCAGTACTTC | CASSSNIHEQYF
TRBD2 | TRBJ2-1 | TRBV6-1 | few | TGTGCCAGCAGTGAAGGGGGTACTAGCGGGAGGGCCTTCTACAATGAGCAGTTCTTC | CASSEGGTSGRAFYNEQFF
NA | TRBJ2-2 | TRBV9 | NA | TGTGCCAGCAGCTCTATGGACACCGGGGAGCTGTTTTTT | CASSSMDTGELFF
NA | TRBJ2-3 | TRBV12-5 | NA | TGTGCTAGTGGTGCCTCTGGGGGAGATACGCAGTATTTT | CASGASGGDTQYF
NA | TRBJ1-2 | TRBV5-4 | NA | TGTGCCAGCACCCGACCCTTGAACTATGGCTACACCTTC | CASTRPLNYGYTF
NA | TRBJ1-1 | TRBV7-9 | NA | TGTGCCAGCACCTTGCGGGGGTTCTCTGAAGCTTTCTTT | CASTLRGFSEAFF
NA | TRBJ2-1 | TRBV19 | NA | TGTGCCAGTAGTGTACAGGGACGGTCCTACAATGAGCAGTTCTTC | CASSVQGRSYNEQFF
NA | TRBJ2-5 | TRBV5-4 | NA | TGTGCCAGCAGCTTTCCGACTGGAGGTGAGCAGTACTTC | CASSFPTGGEQYF
TRBD2 | TRBJ2-5 | TRBV7-2 | NA | TGTGCCAGCAGCTCCTGGACTAGCGGGAGTGGAGAGACCCAGTACTTC | CASSSWTSGSGETQYF
TRBD1 | TRBJ2-3 | TRBV5-1 | few | TGCGCCAGCAGCTCTGGGACAGGGAGCGATACGCAGTATTTT | CASSSGTGSDTQYF
TRBD2 | TRBJ2-2 | TRBV27 | NA | TGTGCCAGCAGTTTAGGGCTAGCGGGAGCTAACACCGGGGAGCTGTTTTTT | CASSLGLAGANTGELFF